The next 20 T cell receptor beta chains were all read from a single sample in a study of cytomegalovirus exposure and HLA in healthy donors. PCR was performed using 60 Vbeta and 13 Jbeta primers. Some clones are missing from TCRdb's copy, which holds only in-frame ones; the method was immunoSEQ multiplex PCR. This table holds around 110,000 clones, around three quarters found once. The sample was PBMCs. Every receptor here comes from a man aged 30 to 45 in good health and CMV-seropositive.

V gene TRBV7-6 combines with J gene TRBJ2-7, with 12 nucleotides matching TRBD2. The germline gives CDR1 SGHVS, CDR2 FNYEAQ. There are 20 residues in the CDR3. Losses at the gene ends were 5 bases for V and 1 base for J; bases not matched to a gene: 18. CDR3 region: CASSPLSGVLAGGLSYEQYF. The CDR3, as DNA: TGTGCCAGCAGCCCCTTATCGGGAGTACTAGCGGGGGGCCTTTCCTACGAGCAGTACTTC.

The V call is TRBV5-1, the J call TRBJ1-1; D is unresolved. Trimming took 2 bases from V and 0 from J, leaving 8 bases between them. Germline V gene data show CDR1 as SGHRS and CDR2 as YFSETQ. This CDR3 comprises 14 residues. The CDR3 loop is CASSFSVMNTEAFF. CDR3 nucleotides: TGCGCCAGCAGCTTCTCAGTGATGAACACTGAAGCTTTCTTT.

A few counts support this clone. CDR3 bases: TGTGCCAGCAGCTTATTAGCCGCCGGGGAGCTGTTTTTT. Its translation is CASSLLAAGELFF. The rearrangement links TRBV11-3 to TRBJ2-2; no reliable D call. CDR1 and CDR2 from the germline V gene are SGHNT and YENEEA. The CDR3 is 13 amino acids. Trimming shortened V by 2 bases and J by 6 bases, and 7 bases separated the two germline ends.

V usage is TRBV2 and J usage is TRBJ2-5, with D possibly matching TRBD1 (6 bases). The better agreement between TRBJ2-7 and the DNA end casts doubt on the J call. Per germline, CDR1 SNHLY and CDR2 FYNNEI. The CDR3 length is 13 residues. CDR3 sequence (DNA): TGTGCCAGCAGTGTACAGGGAAACTACGAGCAGTACTTC. Translating it yields CASSVQGNYEQYF.

As for this clone: At one of its ends the junction is not consistent with the germline gene, which may arise from a read error. This sequence joins TRBV9 and TRBJ1-1; the match to TRBD1 covers 8 bases. The CDR3 has 13 amino acids. The V gene's germline CDR1 is SGDLS and CDR2 YYNGEE. The CDR3 sequence: CASSPAGTGVRCF. CDR3 coding DNA: TGTGCCAGCAGCCCCGCCGGGACAGGAGTCAGGTGCTTT.

This rearrangement joins TRBV30 to TRBJ2-7; 8 bases align to TRBD1. J gave up 4 bases and V 1 base, and 6 bases lay outside the gene matches. Germline CDR1 and CDR2: GTSNPN and SVGIG (reference sequence). CDR3 length equals 14 residues. This chain's CDR3 is CAWSAVGTGYEQYF. CDR3 coding DNA: TGTGCCTGGAGTGCTGTAGGGACAGGTTACGAGCAGTACTTC.

V usage is TRBV5-4 and J usage is TRBJ2-1, with 9 bases identical to TRBD2. The CDR3 has 15 residues. Unmatched junction bases numbered 6, after V lost 3 bases and J lost 5 bases. Germline V CDR1 and CDR2: SGHNT, YYREEE (reference sequence). The CDR3 nucleotides read TGTGCCAGCAGCTCCCTAGCGGGATCGAACAATGAGCAGTTCTTC. It codes for CASSSLAGSNNEQFF. The full variable domain, with the rest looked up from reference TRBV5-4 and TRBJ2-1, is ETGVTQSPTHLIKTRGQQVTLRCSSQSGHNTVSWYQQALGQGPQFIFQYYREEENGRGNFPPRFSGLQFPNYSSELNVNALELDDSALYLCASSSLAGSNNEQFFGPGTRLTVL.

CDR3 DNA: TGTGCCACCCTTCCCGGGACTAGCGGGGGAACAGATACGCAGTATTTT. It yields the protein CATLPGTSGGTDTQYF. The chain employs TRBV5-4 and TRBJ2-3; 14 nucleotides line up with TRBD2. CDR3 size: 16 residues. The germline gives CDR1 SGHNT, CDR2 YYREEE (reference sequence). The V and J ends lost 9 bases and 3 bases, in that order; junction bases with no gene match: 9.

The rearrangement uses TRBV9 and TRBJ2-2, with D uncertain. Germline-derived CDR1 and CDR2 are SGDLS and YYNGEE. The CDR3 extends over 15 amino acids. Trimming shortened V by 4 bases and J by 7 bases, and 17 bases separated the two germline ends. The CDR3 spells CASSPTLRFVGELFF. CDR3 DNA: TGTGCCAGCAGCCCTACTTTGCGTTTCGTCGGGGAGCTGTTTTTT.

CDR3 nucleotides: TGTGCCAGCAGCCCTAAAGTCGGTGCCAGGGCCGAGACCCAGTACTTC. Translated: CASSPKVGARAETQYF. The rearrangement uses TRBV4-2 and TRBJ2-5; weak D call: TRBD1 (5 bases). Germline V CDR1 and CDR2: LGHNA, YNFKEQ. With 4 bases removed from V and 5 bases from J, the gap between germline ends came to 20 bases. The CDR3 sequence is 16 residues long.

This chain connects TRBV19 to TRBJ1-2; 8 bases line up with TRBD1. V lost 0 bases, J lost 4 bases, and 13 bases stayed unmatched. Germline-derived CDR1 and CDR2 are LNHDA and SQIVND (reference sequence). The CDR3 contains 18 residues. Written as DNA, the CDR3 is TGTGCCAGTAGTATAGAGACGATTCAAGGACAGGGAAGCTATGGCTACACCTTC. It is translated as CASSIETIQGQGSYGYTF. Complete variable domain (other parts from reference TRBV19 and TRBJ1-2): DGGITQSPKYLFRKEGQNVTLSCEQNLNHDAMYWYRQDPGQGLRLIYYSQIVNDFQKGDIAEGYSVSREKKESFPLTVTSAQKNPTAFYLCASSIETIQGQGSYGYTFGSGTRLTVV.

This clone came up a few times. The genes are TRBV5-1 and TRBJ1-3, with D perhaps matching TRBD1 (6 bases). This CDR3 has 17 amino acids. Germline-derived CDR1 and CDR2 are SGHRS and YFSETQ. The V end was cut by 2 bases, the J end by 0 bases, with 15 bases between. In DNA form, the CDR3 reads TGCGCCAGCAGCTTACAGGGACCCACTTACTCTGGAAACACCATATATTTT. Encoded protein: CASSLQGPTYSGNTIYF.

The gene calls are TRBV6-5 and TRBJ1-2; 7 nucleotides line up with TRBD1. The CDR3 is 13 residues long. V was clipped by 6 bases and J by 1 base; unmatched bases: 2. The germline gives CDR1 MNHEY, CDR2 SVGAGI. The CDR3 DNA reads as TGTGCCAGCAGCAGGGACAGTAACTATGGCTACACCTTC. Translating it yields CASSRDSNYGYTF.

This clone was seen just once. The chain recombines TRBV11-2 with TRBJ2-5; the match to TRBD2 covers 9 bases. The CDR3 covers 14 residues. V trimming: 3 bases; J trimming: 4 bases; junction bases outside the gene matches: 3. Germline-derived CDR1 and CDR2 are SGHAT and FQNNGV. The CDR3 bases are TGTGCCAGCAGCTTTTTTAGCGGGGGAGAGACCCAGTACTTC. This sequence encodes CASSFFSGGETQYF.

This clone has only one observation. The V gene is TRBV28, the J gene TRBJ2-5; 8 bases match TRBD2. This CDR3 region has 16 residues. The V gene end was trimmed by 3 bases and the J gene end by 5 bases; junction bases not matched to a gene: 11. Germline CDR1 reads MDHEN; CDR2 reads SYDVKM. CDR3 in DNA: TGTGCCAGCAGTTTCTTCCGGCGGGAGGTACATGAGACCCAGTACTTC. This sequence encodes CASSFFRREVHETQYF.

The CDR3 loop is CASTGYNEQFF. The CDR3 DNA follows: TGCGCCAGCACGGGATACAATGAGCAGTTCTTC. The chain uses TRBV10-2 and TRBJ2-1; TRBD2 is a possible D gene (5 bases). The CDR3 is made up of 11 amino acids. Between the trimmed V and J ends, which lost 7 bases and 4 bases, there was a span of 5 bases. Germline CDR1 WSHSY, CDR2 SAAADI.

The chain recombines TRBV4-3 with TRBJ1-1; TRBD1 might be the D (5 bases). V lost 4 bases to trimming and J lost 5 bases, with 8 bases between them. From germline, CDR1 is LGHNA and CDR2 YSLEER. The CDR3 spans 12 residues. The CDR3, as DNA: TGCGCCAGCAGCCGTGGGGGGACTGAAGCTTTCTTT. This codes for CASSRGGTEAFF.

The rearrangement links TRBV7-3 to TRBJ1-1, with 7 bases fitting TRBD1. CDR3 length equals 14 residues. V was clipped by 5 bases and J by 8 bases; unmatched bases: 11. CDR1 is SGHTA and CDR2 is FQGTGA in the germline V gene. Here the CDR3 reads CASSLGGGAEEAFF. In DNA form, the CDR3 reads TGTGCCAGCAGCCTCGGAGGGGGCGCAGAAGAAGCTTTCTTT. Full variable domain (remainder filled in from reference TRBV7-3 and TRBJ1-1): GAGVSQTPSNKVTEKGKYVELRCDPISGHTALYWYRQSLGQGPEFLIYFQGTGAADDSGLPNDRFFAVRPEGSVSTLKIQRTERGDSAVYLCASSLGGGAEEAFFGQGTRLTVV.

This rearrangement joins TRBV9 to TRBJ2-1; 9 bases map to TRBD2. The CDR3 loop spans 15 amino acids. Germline V CDR1 and CDR2: SGDLS, YYNGEE. Trimming took 0 bases from V and 4 from J; bases not matched to a gene: 2. This CDR3 reads CASSVGLAGYNEQFF. In DNA form, the CDR3 reads TGTGCCAGCAGCGTAGGGCTAGCGGGGTACAATGAGCAGTTCTTC.

This clone is a singleton in its sample. The chain links TRBV7-9 to TRBJ2-5, with 7 positions matching TRBD1. The length of the CDR3 is 14 residues. Germline CDR1 reads SEHNR; CDR2 reads FQNEAQ (reference sequence). V lost 1 base and J lost 4; bases outside the gene matches: 3. The CDR3 DNA reads TGTGCCAGCAGCTTAGGGGACAGCCGAGAGACCCAGTACTTC. Protein: CASSLGDSRETQYF.